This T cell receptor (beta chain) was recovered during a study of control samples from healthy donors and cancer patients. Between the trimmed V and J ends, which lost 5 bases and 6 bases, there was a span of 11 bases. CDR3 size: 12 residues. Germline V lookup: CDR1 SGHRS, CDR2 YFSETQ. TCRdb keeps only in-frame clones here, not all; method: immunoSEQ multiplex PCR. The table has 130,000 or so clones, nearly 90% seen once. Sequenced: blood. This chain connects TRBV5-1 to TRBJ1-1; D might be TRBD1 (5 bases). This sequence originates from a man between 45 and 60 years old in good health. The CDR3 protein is CASRGPGSEAFF. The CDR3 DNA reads TGCGCCAGCAGAGGGCCAGGGTCTGAAGCTTTCTTT.